This T cell receptor (beta chain) was captured in a study of blood T cells in healthy people across ages. This clonotype has only a few counts. Germline V gene sequence: CDR1 SGHTA, CDR2 FQGNSA. The CDR3 totals 14 residues. V was trimmed by 0 bases and J by 6 bases, leaving 11 bases between them. With a J-beta primer mix and a sample-barcoded 5' primer, a second PCR ran 7 to 11 cycles. From the 5' RACE reads, TCRdb called clonotypes with MiXCR, one entry per CDR3 protein. The table has about 1.4 million distinct CDR3 sequences, roughly 64% seen once. Isolation of PBMCs gave at least 6 million cells per sample.

This TCR came from a man in his late teens or twenties in good health. Sequencing was carried out using blood. V gene TRBV7-2 combines with J gene TRBJ1-2; maybe TRBD1 (6 bases). CDR3 nucleotides: TGTGCCAGCAGCTTAGCGGTCCGGGGGCATGGCTACACCTTC. It encodes CASSLAVRGHGYTF.